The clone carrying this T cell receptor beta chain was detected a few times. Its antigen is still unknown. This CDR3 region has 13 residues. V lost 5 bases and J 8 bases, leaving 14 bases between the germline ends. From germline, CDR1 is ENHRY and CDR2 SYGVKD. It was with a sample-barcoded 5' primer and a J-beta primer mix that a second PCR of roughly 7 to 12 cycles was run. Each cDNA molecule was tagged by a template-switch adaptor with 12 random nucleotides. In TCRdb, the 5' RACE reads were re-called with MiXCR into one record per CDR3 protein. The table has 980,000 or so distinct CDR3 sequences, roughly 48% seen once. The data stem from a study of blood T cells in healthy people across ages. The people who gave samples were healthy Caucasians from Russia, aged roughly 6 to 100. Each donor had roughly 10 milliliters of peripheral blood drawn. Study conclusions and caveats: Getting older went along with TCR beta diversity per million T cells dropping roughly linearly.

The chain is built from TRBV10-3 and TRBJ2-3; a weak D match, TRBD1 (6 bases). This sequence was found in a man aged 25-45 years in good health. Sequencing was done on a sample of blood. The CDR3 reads CAISRTEDSTQYF. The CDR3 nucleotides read TGTGCCATCAGTAGAACTGAGGACAGTACGCAGTATTTT.